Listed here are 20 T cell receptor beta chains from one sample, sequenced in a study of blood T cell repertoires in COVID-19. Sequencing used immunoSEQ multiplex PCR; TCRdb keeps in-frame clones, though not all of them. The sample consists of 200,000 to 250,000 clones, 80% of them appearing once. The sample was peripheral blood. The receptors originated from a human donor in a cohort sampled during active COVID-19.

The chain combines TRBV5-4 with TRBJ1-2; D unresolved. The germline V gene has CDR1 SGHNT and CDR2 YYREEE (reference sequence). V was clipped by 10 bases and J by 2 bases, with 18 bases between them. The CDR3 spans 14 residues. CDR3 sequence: CAPAEGKVNYGYTF. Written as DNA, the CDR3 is TGTGCCCCTGCAGAGGGAAAAGTGAACTATGGCTACACCTTC.

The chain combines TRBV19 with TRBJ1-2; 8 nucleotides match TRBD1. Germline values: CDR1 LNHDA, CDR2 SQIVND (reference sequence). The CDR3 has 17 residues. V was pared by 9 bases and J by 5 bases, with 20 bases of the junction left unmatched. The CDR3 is CASAMFGQGAPAYGYTF. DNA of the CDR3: TGTGCCAGCGCGATGTTCGGACAGGGTGCACCTGCTTATGGCTACACCTTC.

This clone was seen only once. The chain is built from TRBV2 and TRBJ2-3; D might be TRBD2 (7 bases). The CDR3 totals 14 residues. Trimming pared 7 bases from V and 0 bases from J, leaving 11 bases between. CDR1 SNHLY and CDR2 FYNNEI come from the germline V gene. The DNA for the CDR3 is TGTGCCAGCAAGGGGGGGATTAGCACAGATACGCAGTATTTT. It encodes CASKGGISTDTQYF.

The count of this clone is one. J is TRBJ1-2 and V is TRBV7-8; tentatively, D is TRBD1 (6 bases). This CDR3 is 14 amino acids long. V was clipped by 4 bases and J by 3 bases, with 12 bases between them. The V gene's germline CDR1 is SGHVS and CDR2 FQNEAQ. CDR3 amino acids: CASSSRAGDYGYTF. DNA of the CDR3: TGTGCCAGCAGCTCCCGTGCAGGGGACTATGGCTACACCTTC.

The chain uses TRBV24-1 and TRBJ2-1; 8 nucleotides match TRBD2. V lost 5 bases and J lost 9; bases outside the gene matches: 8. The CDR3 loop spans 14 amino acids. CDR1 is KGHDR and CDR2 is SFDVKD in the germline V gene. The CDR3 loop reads CATSGSAGVGEQFF. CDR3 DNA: TGTGCCACCAGTGGATCAGCGGGGGTAGGTGAGCAGTTCTTC.

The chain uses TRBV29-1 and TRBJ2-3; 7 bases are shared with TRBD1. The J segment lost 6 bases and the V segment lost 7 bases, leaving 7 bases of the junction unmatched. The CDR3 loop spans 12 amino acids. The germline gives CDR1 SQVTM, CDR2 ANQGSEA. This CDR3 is CSAYRGWDTQYF. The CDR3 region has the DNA TGCAGCGCATACAGGGGCTGGGATACGCAGTATTTT.

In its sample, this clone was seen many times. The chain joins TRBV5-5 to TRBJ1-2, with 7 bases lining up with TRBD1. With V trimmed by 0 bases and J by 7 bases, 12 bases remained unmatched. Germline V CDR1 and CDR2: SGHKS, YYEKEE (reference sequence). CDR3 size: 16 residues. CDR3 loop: CASSLEVTGSMGGYTF. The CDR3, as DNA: TGTGCCAGCAGCTTGGAGGTGACAGGGTCGATGGGTGGCTACACCTTC.

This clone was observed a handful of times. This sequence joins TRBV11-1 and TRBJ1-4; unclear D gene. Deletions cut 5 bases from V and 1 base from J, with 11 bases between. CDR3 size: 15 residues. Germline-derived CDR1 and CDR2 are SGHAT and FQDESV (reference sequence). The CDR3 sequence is CASSLNRVTNEKLFF. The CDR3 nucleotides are TGTGCCAGCAGCCTAAACAGAGTAACTAATGAAAAACTGTTTTTT. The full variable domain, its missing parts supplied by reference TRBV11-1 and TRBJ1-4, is EAEVAQSPRYKITEKSQAVAFWCDPISGHATLYWYRQILGQGPELLVQFQDESVVDDSQLPKDRFSAERLKGVDSTLKIQPAELGDSAMYLCASSLNRVTNEKLFFGSGTQLSVL.

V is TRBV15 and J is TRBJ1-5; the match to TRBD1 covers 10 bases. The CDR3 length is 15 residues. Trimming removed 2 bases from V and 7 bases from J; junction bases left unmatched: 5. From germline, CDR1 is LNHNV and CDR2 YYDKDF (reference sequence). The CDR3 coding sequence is TGTGCCACCAGCAGAACGGGACAGGGGTTCCAGCCCCAGCATTTT. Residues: CATSRTGQGFQPQHF.

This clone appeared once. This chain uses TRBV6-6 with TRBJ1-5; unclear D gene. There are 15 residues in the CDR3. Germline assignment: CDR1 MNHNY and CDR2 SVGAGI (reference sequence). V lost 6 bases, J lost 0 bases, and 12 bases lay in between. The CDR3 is CASSMGPNSNQPQHF. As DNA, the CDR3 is TGTGCCAGCAGCATGGGCCCTAATAGCAATCAGCCCCAGCATTTT.

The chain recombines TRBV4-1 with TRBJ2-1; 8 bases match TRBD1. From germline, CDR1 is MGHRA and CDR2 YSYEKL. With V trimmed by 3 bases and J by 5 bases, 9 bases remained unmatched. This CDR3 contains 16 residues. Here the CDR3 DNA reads TGCGCCAGCAGCCAGTCTACAGGGGGTTTCGACAATGAGCAGTTCTTC. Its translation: CASSQSTGGFDNEQFF.

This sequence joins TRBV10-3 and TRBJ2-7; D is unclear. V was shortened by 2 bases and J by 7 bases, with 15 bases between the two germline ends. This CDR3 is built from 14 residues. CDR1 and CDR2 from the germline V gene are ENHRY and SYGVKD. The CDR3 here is CAISEPRVSGEQYF. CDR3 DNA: TGTGCCATCAGTGAGCCTAGAGTTTCCGGGGAGCAGTACTTC.

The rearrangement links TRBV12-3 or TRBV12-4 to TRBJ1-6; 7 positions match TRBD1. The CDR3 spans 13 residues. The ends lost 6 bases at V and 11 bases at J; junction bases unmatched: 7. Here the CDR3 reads CASSTYRGTPLHF. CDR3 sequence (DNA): TGTGCCAGCAGCACGTACAGGGGCACACCCCTCCACTTT.

The CDR3 bases are TGCAGCGTTGTAATTGGACAGGGCTCCTACGAGCAGTACTTC. Translated, it gives CSVVIGQGSYEQYF. The genes are TRBV29-1 and TRBJ2-7; 8 nucleotides align to TRBD1. Germline V lookup: CDR1 SQVTM, CDR2 ANQGSEA. CDR3 size: 14 residues. V lost 4 bases to trimming and J lost 0 bases; unmatched junction nucleotides: 5.

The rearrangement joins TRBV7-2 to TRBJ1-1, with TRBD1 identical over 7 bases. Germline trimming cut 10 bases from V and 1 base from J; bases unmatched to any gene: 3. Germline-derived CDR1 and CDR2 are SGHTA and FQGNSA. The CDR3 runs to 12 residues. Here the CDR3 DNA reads TGTGCCACCGCAGGGGGGAACACTGAAGCTTTCTTT. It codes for CATAGGNTEAFF.

CDR3 in DNA: TGTGCCAGTAGTATAGACAGACAGGGTTTCAGCCAGCCCCAGCATTTT. Its protein product is CASSIDRQGFSQPQHF. The V gene is TRBV19, the J gene TRBJ1-5, with TRBD1 matching 7 bases. The length of the CDR3 is 16 residues. Per the germline V gene, CDR1 is LNHDA and CDR2 is SQIVND (reference sequence). Trimming took 0 bases from V and 7 from J; bases not matched to a gene: 9.

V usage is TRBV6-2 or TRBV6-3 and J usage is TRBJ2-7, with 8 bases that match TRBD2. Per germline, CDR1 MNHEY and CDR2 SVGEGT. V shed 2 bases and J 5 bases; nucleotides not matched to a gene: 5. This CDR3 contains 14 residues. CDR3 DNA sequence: TGTGCCAGCAGTTACGGGCGGGGGGTCAACGAGCAGTACTTC. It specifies CASSYGRGVNEQYF.

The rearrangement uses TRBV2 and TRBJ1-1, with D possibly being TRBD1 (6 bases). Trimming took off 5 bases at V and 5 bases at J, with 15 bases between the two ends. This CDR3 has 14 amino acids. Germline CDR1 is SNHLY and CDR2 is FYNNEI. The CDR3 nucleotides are TGTGCCAGCAGTCTACAGGGAAGTGAGACTGAAGCTTTCTTT. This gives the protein CASSLQGSETEAFF.

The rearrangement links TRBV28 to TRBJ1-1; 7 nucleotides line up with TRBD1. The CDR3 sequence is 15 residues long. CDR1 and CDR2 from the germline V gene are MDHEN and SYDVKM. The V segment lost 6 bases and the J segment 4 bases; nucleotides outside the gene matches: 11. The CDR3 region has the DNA TGTGCCAGCAGGGCCCCAGGGGGGCCGGGCACTGAAGCTTTCTTT. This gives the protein CASRAPGGPGTEAFF.

In DNA form, the CDR3 reads TGTGCCAGCAGTTACGCAGGAGGGAGCGCTTTCTTT. It is translated as CASSYAGGSAFF. V and J are TRBV6-2 or TRBV6-3 and TRBJ1-1, with D hard to call. V was cut by 2 bases and J by 11 bases, with 12 bases left in between. Germline loops: CDR1 MNHEY, CDR2 SVGEGT. The CDR3 has 12 amino acids.